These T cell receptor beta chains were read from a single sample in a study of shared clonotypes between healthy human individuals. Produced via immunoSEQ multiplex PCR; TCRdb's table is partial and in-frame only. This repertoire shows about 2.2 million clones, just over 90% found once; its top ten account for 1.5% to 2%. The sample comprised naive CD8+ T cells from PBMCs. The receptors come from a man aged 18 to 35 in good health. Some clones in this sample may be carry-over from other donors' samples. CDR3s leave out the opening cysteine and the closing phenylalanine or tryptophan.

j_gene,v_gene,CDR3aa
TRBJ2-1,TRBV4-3,ASSQDLSGGRGNEQF
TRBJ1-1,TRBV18,ASSPTTDTKEAF
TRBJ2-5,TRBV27,ASSSPRTGQETQY
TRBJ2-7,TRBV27,ASSLSGVGGEQY
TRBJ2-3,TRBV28,ASSFKWRSTDTQY
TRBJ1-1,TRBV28,ASSLVGGNMNTEAF
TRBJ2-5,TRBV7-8,ASSLNLDSQETQY
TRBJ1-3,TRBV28,ASSLLGSGNTIY
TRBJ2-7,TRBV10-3,AIEAGGGEQY
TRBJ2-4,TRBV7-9,ASSQQTGVGIAKNIQY
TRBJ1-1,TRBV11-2,ASSLFPKRDSPLEAF